A single sample is the source of the 25 T cell receptor beta chains below, sequenced in a study of T-cell memory formation after mild COVID-19. TCRdb analysed the 5' RACE reads with MiXCR anew, one entry per CDR3 protein. Among fewer than 700,000 distinct CDR3 sequences listed, about a sixth were seen once. Sequenced input: PBMCs or a T cell subset sorted from them (not recorded which). These receptor sequences come from an adult woman who had mild COVID-19 (a few samples of this study predate the infection). Cell type and time point are not known.

The chain is built from TRBV11-2 and TRBJ2-5; 9 nucleotides agree with TRBD2. Germline-derived CDR1 and CDR2 are SGHAT and FQNNGV. The CDR3 consists of 14 residues. V dropped 4 bases and J dropped 2; count of bases not matched to a gene: 2. The CDR3 loop is CASSWGLAQETQYF. The CDR3 DNA is TGTGCCAGCAGCTGGGGACTAGCACAAGAGACCCAGTACTTC.

This clonotype was found a few times. The chain couples TRBV4-1 to TRBJ2-1; D may be TRBD2 (6 bases). Per germline, CDR1 MGHRA and CDR2 YSYEKL. CDR3 length: 17 residues. Trimming pared 1 base from V and 0 bases from J, leaving 13 bases between. The CDR3 reads CASSQAGRESSYNEQFF. DNA of the CDR3: TGCGCCAGCAGCCAAGCGGGCCGGGAGAGCTCCTACAATGAGCAGTTCTTC.

This clonotype was observed a handful of times. The gene calls are TRBV5-6 and TRBJ2-3, with 7 bases matching TRBD2. Germline V gene lookup returns CDR1 SGHDT and CDR2 YYEEEE. Unmatched junction bases numbered 5, after V lost 1 base and J lost 0 bases. This CDR3 is built from 16 residues. The CDR3 is CASSLREGWSTDTQYF. Written as DNA, the CDR3 is TGTGCCAGCAGCTTGAGGGAGGGTTGGAGCACAGATACGCAGTATTTT.

This clonotype has just a few counts. The chain combines TRBV3-1 with TRBJ2-7; the D is unclear. V was shortened by 1 base and J by 3 bases, with 10 bases between the two germline ends. Per germline, CDR1 LGHDT and CDR2 YNNKEL (reference sequence). The CDR3 totals 14 residues. The chain's CDR3 is CASSQAPGFYEQYF. In nucleotides, the CDR3 is TGTGCCAGCAGCCAAGCCCCCGGTTTCTACGAGCAGTACTTC.

This chain connects TRBV12-5 to TRBJ2-2; D uncertain. The germline V and J ends were trimmed by 7 bases and 5 bases, with 20 bases remaining between them. This CDR3 contains 16 residues. Germline CDR1 is LGHNT and CDR2 is FRNRAP. The CDR3 bases are TGTGCTAGTGATCCTTTTCCCCCCATTCCAACCGGGGAGCTGTTTTTT. Protein product: CASDPFPPIPTGELFF.

The V call is TRBV20-1, the J call TRBJ2-1, with D perhaps matching TRBD2 (5 bases). CDR1 and CDR2 from the germline V gene are DFQATT and SNEGSKA (reference sequence). CDR3 length equals 14 residues. For the CDR3, the DNA is TGCAGAGTGGCTAGCACCAGCTCCTACAATGAGCAGTTCTTC. Its translation is CRVASTSSYNEQFF.

This clonotype has a handful of counts. The gene calls are TRBV18 and TRBJ2-7; no clear D gene. V lost 3 bases and J lost 4, with 19 bases in between. Germline V lookup: CDR1 KGHSH, CDR2 LQKENI. CDR3 length: 16 residues. The CDR3 region is CASSPTMASTGYEQYF. The DNA for the CDR3 is TGTGCCAGCTCACCCACAATGGCCTCCACTGGGTACGAGCAGTACTTC.

The rearrangement uses TRBV7-6 and TRBJ2-1, with no clear D. CDR1 and CDR2 from the germline V gene are SGHVS and FNYEAQ. The ends were cut back, 5 bases at V and 9 bases at J, with 8 bases in the middle. The CDR3 is made up of 11 amino acids. The CDR3: CASSTRFEQFF. The CDR3 region has the DNA TGTGCCAGCAGCACTCGTTTTGAGCAGTTCTTC. Supplemented by reference TRBV7-6 and TRBJ2-1, the full variable domain reads GAGVSQSPRYKVTKRGQDVALRCDPISGHVSLYWYRQALGQGPEFLTYFNYEAQQDKSGLPNDRFSAERPEGSISTLTIQRTEQRDSAMYRCASSTRFEQFFGPGTRLTVL.

This clonotype has just a few counts. The rearrangement links TRBV7-2 to TRBJ2-1; the match to TRBD2 covers 13 bases. Losses at the gene ends were 7 bases for V and 4 bases for J; bases not matched to a gene: 7. Germline CDR1 and CDR2: SGHTA and FQGNSA. The CDR3 runs to 16 residues. The CDR3 reads CASIPAGLAGYNEQFF. The DNA for the CDR3 is TGTGCCAGCATCCCCGCGGGACTAGCGGGATACAATGAGCAGTTCTTC.

The chain is built from TRBV12-3 or TRBV12-4 and TRBJ1-1; D is undetermined. V was shortened by 6 bases and J by 2 bases, with 13 bases between the two germline ends. The CDR3 covers 14 residues. The CDR3 DNA sequence: TGTGCCAGCAGCCCGGGGTTCCTTAACACTGAAGCTTTCTTT. Protein: CASSPGFLNTEAFF.

The chain recombines TRBV4-1 with TRBJ1-1; TRBD1 agrees at 10 bases. V gave up 3 bases and J gave up 7 bases; unmatched junction bases: 5. Germline assignment: CDR1 MGHRA and CDR2 YSYEKL. CDR3 size: 14 residues. CDR3 protein: CASSQGQGLVEAFF. CDR3 bases: TGCGCCAGCAGCCAGGGACAGGGGCTAGTTGAAGCTTTCTTT.

This clonotype was seen more than once but under ten times. The chain couples TRBV20-1 to TRBJ2-1, with TRBD2 matching over 8 bases. Trimming at V came to 3 bases and at J to 7 bases, leaving 5 bases not matched to a gene. The germline V gene encodes CDR1 DFQATT and CDR2 SNEGSKA (reference sequence). The CDR3 sequence is 13 residues long. CDR3 nucleotide sequence: TGCAGTGCTAGCGGGAGGGTAGGGAATGAGCAGTTCTTC. Its translation is CSASGRVGNEQFF.

The sample holds a few counts of this clonotype. This chain links TRBV11-2 with TRBJ2-5; D tentatively reads TRBD1 or TRBD2 (5 bases each). Trimming took off 1 base at V and 2 bases at J, with 14 bases between the two ends. From germline, CDR1 is SGHAT and CDR2 FQNNGV. This CDR3 has 16 amino acids. The CDR3 loop reads CASSLGGLAGQETQYF. The CDR3 DNA reads as TGTGCCAGCAGCTTAGGAGGGCTAGCAGGGCAAGAGACCCAGTACTTC.

The J gene is TRBJ2-1, the V gene TRBV12-5; D is uncertain. This CDR3 spans 15 amino acids. Trimming stripped 1 base from V and 0 bases from J, with 7 bases between. From germline, CDR1 is LGHNT and CDR2 FRNRAP. This chain's CDR3 is CASGLAWSSYNEQFF. The CDR3, as DNA: TGTGCTAGTGGTTTGGCTTGGAGCTCCTACAATGAGCAGTTCTTC. The full variable domain, its missing parts supplied by reference TRBV12-5 and TRBJ2-1, is DARVTQTPRHKVTEMGQEVTMRCQPILGHNTVFWYRQTMMQGLELLAYFRNRAPLDDSGMPKDRFSAEMPDATLATLKIQPSEPRDSAVYFCASGLAWSSYNEQFFGPGTRLTVL.

This clonotype was found many times. The gene calls are TRBV7-6 and TRBJ2-7, with D possibly called TRBD1 or TRBD2 (6 bases each). The V and J ends lost 1 base and 0 bases respectively, with 16 bases between them. The CDR3 is made up of 17 amino acids. The germline CDR1 and CDR2 sequences are SGHVS and FNYEAQ. The DNA for the CDR3 is TGTGCCAGCAGCTTAGGGGTGAGGGGGGCGACCTCCTACGAGCAGTACTTC. It codes for CASSLGVRGATSYEQYF.

This chain connects TRBV14 to TRBJ2-7; 9 bases align to TRBD2. Germline V gene lookup returns CDR1 SGHDN and CDR2 FVKESK. This CDR3 is built from 15 residues. After removal of 2 bases from V and 1 base from J, the junction contained 3 bases not matched to a gene. CDR3 protein: CASSQRLAVSYEQYF. Here the CDR3 DNA reads TGTGCCAGCAGCCAACGACTAGCGGTATCCTACGAGCAGTACTTC.

This clonotype was found once. The CDR3 DNA follows: TGTGCCAGTGGACAGGGGGGCCCCGGGGAGCTGTTTTTT. Translating gives CASGQGGPGELFF. The chain has TRBV9 and TRBJ2-2; 10 bases align to TRBD1. The CDR3 totals 13 residues. Germline CDR1 reads SGDLS; CDR2 reads YYNGEE. V shed 8 bases and J 6 bases; nucleotides not matched to a gene: 4.

The V call is TRBV20-1, the J call TRBJ2-2; 8 bases are shared with TRBD2. The germline gives CDR1 DFQATT, CDR2 SNEGSKA (reference sequence). The V segment lost 2 bases and the J segment 2 bases; nucleotides outside the gene matches: 7. CDR3 length: 16 residues. CDR3 bases: TGCAGTGCTAGACGGTATAGCGGGGCCAACACCGGGGAGCTGTTTTTT. Protein: CSARRYSGANTGELFF.

V gene TRBV7-2 combines with J gene TRBJ2-1; 8 bases align to TRBD1. The CDR3 is 13 residues long. The trim removed 5 bases at V and 13 bases at J, leaving 10 bases unmatched. Germline V gene sequence: CDR1 SGHTA, CDR2 FQGNSA. CDR3 sequence reads: CASSPDRVNPQFF. CDR3 DNA: TGTGCCAGCAGCCCGGACAGGGTAAACCCACAGTTCTTC. Variable domain in full (rest from reference TRBV7-2 and TRBJ2-1): GAGVSQSPSNKVTEKGKDVELRCDPISGHTALYWYRQSLGQGLEFLIYFQGNSAPDKSGLPSDRFSAERTGGSVSTLTIQRTQQEDSAVYLCASSPDRVNPQFFGPGTRLTVL.

This chain connects TRBV4-2 to TRBJ2-3; maybe TRBD2 (5 bases). CDR1 LGHNA and CDR2 YNFKEQ come from the germline V gene. Trimming cost V 2 bases and J 4 bases, with 19 bases left between them. This CDR3 contains 17 residues. CDR3 loop: CASSQIVGPGGADTQYF. For the CDR3, the DNA is TGTGCCAGCAGCCAAATAGTAGGGCCCGGAGGCGCAGATACGCAGTATTTT.

The sample holds a few counts of this clonotype. This rearrangement joins TRBV12-3 or TRBV12-4 to TRBJ2-1; 13 bases fit TRBD2. The CDR3 is 19 amino acids. V shed 3 bases and J 3 bases; nucleotides not matched to a gene: 11. In DNA form, the CDR3 reads TGTGCCAGCAGTTTTAGGGTTTTTGGACTAGCGGGAGTCTACAATGAGCAGTTCTTC. Its translation is CASSFRVFGLAGVYNEQFF.

In this sample, this clonotype turned up a few times. The CDR3 region is CASSYSQGIGGTGELFF. CDR3 DNA: TGTGCCAGCAGTTACTCGCAGGGGATAGGTGGAACCGGGGAGCTGTTTTTT. The genes are TRBV6-5 and TRBJ2-2; possible D gene TRBD1, 6 bases. Germline V gives CDR1 MNHEY, CDR2 SVGAGI. This CDR3 comprises 17 residues. The V end was cut by 0 bases, the J end by 5 bases, with 16 bases between.

This clonotype was detected only a few times. This chain joins TRBV4-3 and TRBJ2-1; D assignment may be TRBD1 or TRBD2 (5 bases each). V lost 4 bases and J 5 bases, leaving 12 bases between the germline ends. The CDR3 is made up of 14 amino acids. Germline V gene lookup returns CDR1 LGHNA and CDR2 YSLEER. The CDR3 coding sequence is TGCGCCAGCAGCCGAGCCGGGACGAACAATGAGCAGTTCTTC. It encodes CASSRAGTNNEQFF.

This clonotype was counted between two and nine times. The chain uses TRBV6-2 or TRBV6-3 and TRBJ2-7, with TRBD1 identical over 8 bases. CDR1 and CDR2 (germline): MNHEY, SVGEGT. The CDR3 loop spans 15 amino acids. J was trimmed by 0 bases and V by 6 bases; bases with no gene match: 7. In DNA, the CDR3 is TGTGCCAGCAGGGCGACAGGGGTCTACTCCTACGAGCAGTACTTC. Translating it yields CASRATGVYSYEQYF.

This clonotype was seen more than once but under ten times. The V gene is TRBV28, the J gene TRBJ2-3; possibly TRBD2 for D (6 bases). V lost 4 bases and J lost 1, with 15 bases in between. Germline V CDR1 and CDR2: MDHEN, SYDVKM. The CDR3 is 16 residues long. In DNA form, the CDR3 reads TGTGCCAGCAGTTCGCGGGGTCCCACGGGCACAGATACGCAGTATTTT. Residues: CASSSRGPTGTDTQYF. Filled out from reference TRBV28 and TRBJ2-3, the complete variable domain reads DVKVTQSSRYLVKRTGEKVFLECVQDMDHENMFWYRQDPGLGLRLIYFSYDVKMKEKGDIPEGYSVSREKKERFSLILESASTNQTSMYLCASSSRGPTGTDTQYFGPGTRLTVL.